The 32 T cell receptor beta chains in this list originate from one sample, sequenced in a study of blood T cells in healthy people across ages. Next came a second PCR, run for about 6 to 12 cycles, which used a sample-barcoded 5' primer along with a J-beta primer mix. TCRdb used MiXCR to reprocess the 5' RACE reads, holding one entry per CDR3 protein. The table shows around 2 million distinct CDR3 sequences, with 39% occurring only once. The sequencing input was blood. The receptor source for this set is a human donor in good health.

The J gene is TRBJ2-1, the V gene TRBV28, with a possible D match to TRBD2 (6 bases). The end of the DNA aligns better with TRBJ2-7, so the J call may be wrong. Per germline, CDR1 MDHEN and CDR2 SYDVKM. The CDR3 extends over 12 amino acids. The CDR3 region has the DNA TGTGCCAGCAGGGAGGGCAACTACGAGCAGTACTTC. Its protein product is CASREGNYEQYF.

This CDR3 is CASRSGTDYEQYF. The CDR3 DNA reads as TGTGCCAGCAGGTCCGGGACAGACTACGAGCAGTACTTC. The J gene is TRBJ2-7, the V gene TRBV12-3 or TRBV12-4; 7 bases are shared with TRBD1. This CDR3 contains 13 residues. Losses at the gene ends were 6 bases for V and 3 bases for J; bases not matched to a gene: 5.

The V and J genes are TRBV5-5 and TRBJ1-1; 7 bases fit TRBD1. Trimming took 2 bases from V and 1 from J; bases not matched to a gene: 8. Germline CDR1 reads SGHKS; CDR2 reads YYEKEE (reference sequence). The CDR3 loop spans 16 amino acids. The CDR3 region is CASSFGGDRTNTEAFF. The CDR3, as DNA: TGTGCCAGCAGCTTCGGGGGGGACAGAACGAACACTGAAGCTTTCTTT.

J is TRBJ2-5 and V is TRBV15; 9 positions match TRBD1. Judging by the DNA end, TRBJ2-7 fits better; the J call may be wrong. Germline CDR1 and CDR2: LNHNV and YYDKDF (reference sequence). The CDR3 has 16 residues. CDR3 nucleotide sequence: TGTGCCACCAGCAGAGACCTACAGGGGGCTTTTTACGAGCAGTACTTC. Amino acids: CATSRDLQGAFYEQYF.

The chain couples TRBV20-1 to TRBJ2-2; TRBD2 might be the D (5 bases). The V end was cut by 2 bases, the J end by 3 bases, with 19 bases between. The CDR3 is 17 residues long. Germline V gene sequence: CDR1 DFQATT, CDR2 SNEGSKA (reference sequence). The CDR3 DNA reads TGCAGTGCTAGATGGGTCGGCTCGGGGATGGACACCGGGGAGCTGTTTTTT. It encodes CSARWVGSGMDTGELFF.

The gene calls are TRBV6-2 or TRBV6-3 and TRBJ2-2; D gene uncertain. The CDR3 loop spans 15 amino acids. Per germline, CDR1 MNHEY and CDR2 SVGEGT. The ends were cut back, 7 bases at V and 6 bases at J, with 18 bases in the middle. This CDR3 reads CASIGPPPGPGELFF. The CDR3 DNA reads as TGTGCCAGCATCGGTCCCCCACCCGGACCCGGGGAGCTGTTTTTT.

The V call is TRBV7-8, the J call TRBJ1-2, with 7 bases aligning to TRBD1. Germline-derived CDR1 and CDR2 are SGHVS and FQNEAQ. Trimming took 2 bases from V and 9 from J; bases not matched to a gene: 12. This CDR3 spans 15 amino acids. CDR3 in DNA: TGTGCCAGCAGCTTAAACCTGGACAGGATGCAAAGCTACACCTTC. Its translation is CASSLNLDRMQSYTF.

This clonotype was seen at least ten times. The rearrangement joins TRBV12-3 or TRBV12-4 to TRBJ1-2, with D unresolved. With 2 bases removed from V and 4 bases from J, the gap between germline ends came to 11 bases. This CDR3 is 14 amino acids long. The CDR3 region is CASSLSLSSYGYTF. DNA for the CDR3: TGTGCCAGCAGTTTAAGTCTCTCCTCCTATGGCTACACCTTC.

This chain links TRBV20-1 with TRBJ2-3; D remains ambiguous. V dropped 0 bases and J dropped 6 bases, with 13 bases sitting between them. Germline V gives CDR1 DFQATT, CDR2 SNEGSKA (reference sequence). The CDR3 extends over 14 amino acids. CDR3 nucleotide sequence: TGCAGTGCTAGAGATTCTGGGCAGGCCGATACGCAGTATTTT. Translation gives CSARDSGQADTQYF.

CDR3 residues: CASTMANTEAFF. The CDR3 region has the DNA TGTGCCAGCACTATGGCGAACACTGAAGCTTTCTTT. The chain combines TRBV28 with TRBJ1-1; D is unresolved. Germline CDR1 and CDR2: MDHEN and SYDVKM. This CDR3 is 12 amino acids long. Trimming took off 7 bases at V and 1 base at J, with 7 bases between the two ends.

This clonotype was recorded a few times. This chain uses TRBV7-3 with TRBJ2-1; D may be TRBD1 (6 bases). Germline V gene lookup returns CDR1 SGHTA and CDR2 FQGTGA. The ends were cut back, 3 bases at V and 7 bases at J, with 10 bases in the middle. The CDR3 totals 13 residues. The CDR3: CASSFAQGNEQFF. DNA of the CDR3: TGTGCCAGCAGCTTTGCACAGGGTAATGAGCAGTTCTTC.

The chain couples TRBV24-1 to TRBJ2-5, with 9 bases identical to TRBD1. J gave up 11 bases and V 3 bases, and 15 bases lay outside the gene matches. The V gene's germline CDR1 is KGHDR and CDR2 SFDVKD. This CDR3 comprises 16 residues. CDR3 loop: CATSDAARDRVYKQYF. Written as DNA, the CDR3 is TGTGCCACCAGTGATGCCGCCCGGGACAGGGTTTACAAGCAGTACTTC.

This clonotype appeared a few times. The chain has TRBV29-1 and TRBJ2-7; possibly TRBD2 for D (6 bases). V was pared by 7 bases and J by 4 bases, with 11 bases between. The CDR3 extends over 11 amino acids. The germline V gene has CDR1 SQVTM and CDR2 ANQGSEA. This CDR3 reads CSAAGLYEQYF. The DNA of the CDR3 is TGCAGCGCCGCCGGACTATACGAGCAGTACTTC.

This clonotype has a handful of counts. The DNA of the CDR3 is TGCGCCAGCAGCCAAGTAGAGCGGGGAGCGAAACTGTTTTTT. Protein: CASSQVERGAKLFF. The V call is TRBV4-1, the J call TRBJ1-4; D is uncertain. The CDR3 length is 14 residues. V lost 1 base to trimming and J lost 11 bases, with 14 bases between them. CDR1 and CDR2 from the germline V gene are MGHRA and YSYEKL.

This clonotype appeared a few times. The chain combines TRBV5-1 with TRBJ2-1; a possible D gene is TRBD2 (6 bases). V shed 4 bases and J shed 6 bases, with 17 bases lying between them. CDR1 SGHRS and CDR2 YFSETQ come from the germline V gene. This CDR3 is built from 15 residues. The CDR3 reads CASSAGTRRGNEQFF. The DNA for the CDR3 is TGCGCCAGCAGCGCCGGGACCAGGAGGGGCAATGAGCAGTTCTTC.

V and J are TRBV7-2 and TRBJ2-1; 9 positions agree with TRBD1. Germline V gene data show CDR1 as SGHTA and CDR2 as FQGNSA. This CDR3 comprises 15 residues. The ends lost 5 bases at V and 10 bases at J; junction bases unmatched: 12. CDR3 loop: CASSHQTGGIDEQFF. For the CDR3, the DNA is TGTGCCAGCAGCCATCAAACAGGGGGCATCGACGAGCAGTTCTTC.

The chain recombines TRBV6-2 or TRBV6-3 with TRBJ2-7; D uncertain. Trimming left V 0 bases short and J 0 bases short, with 15 bases between. Looked up from germline, CDR1 is MNHEY and CDR2 is SVGEGT. The CDR3 runs 17 residues. DNA of the CDR3: TGTGCCAGCAGTTACTCGATGGCCAGGTCAAACTCCTACGAGCAGTACTTC. Translation gives CASSYSMARSNSYEQYF.

In this sample, this clonotype turned up a few times. The J gene is TRBJ2-7, the V gene TRBV6-6; the D is unclear. The CDR3 sequence is 16 residues long. Trimming removed 2 bases from V and 2 bases from J, with 16 bases in between. CDR1 and CDR2 (germline): MNHNY, SVGAGI (reference sequence). The CDR3 sequence is CASSYKRASLPYEQYF. The CDR3 DNA reads TGTGCCAGCAGTTACAAAAGGGCTTCCCTCCCCTACGAGCAGTACTTC.

In this sample, this clonotype turned up a few times. This chain connects TRBV7-2 to TRBJ2-4, with 7 bases lining up with TRBD1. The CDR3 consists of 15 residues. Trimming at V came to 1 base and at J to 7 bases, leaving 7 bases not matched to a gene. Germline V gene sequence: CDR1 SGHTA, CDR2 FQGNSA. The CDR3 is CASSLGGQGVNIQYF. CDR3 DNA sequence: TGTGCCAGCAGCTTAGGCGGCCAGGGGGTTAACATTCAGTACTTC.

J is TRBJ1-2 and V is TRBV15; D call uncertain. V was cut by 5 bases and J by 2 bases, with 12 bases left in between. The germline CDR1 and CDR2 sequences are LNHNV and YYDKDF (reference sequence). The CDR3 sequence is 14 residues long. Here the CDR3 DNA reads TGTGCCACCAGCCCCCAAGGGCTCAACTATGGCTACACCTTC. This sequence encodes CATSPQGLNYGYTF.

This clonotype turned up a few times. Its ends do not fully match the called genes, so a read error is possible. The CDR3 sequence: CSAHVPVAWDSHSGTTIYF. CDR3 sequence (DNA): TGCAGCGCCCACGTCCCTGTCGCCTGGGACAGTCACTCTGGAACCACCATATATTTT. The chain has TRBV29-1 and TRBJ1-3, with TRBD1 identical over 7 bases. CDR1 is SQVTM and CDR2 is ANQGSEA in the germline V gene. The CDR3 loop spans 19 amino acids.

This clonotype was observed a few times. V and J are TRBV7-2 and TRBJ2-7, with 10 bases aligning to TRBD2. In germline, CDR1 is SGHTA, CDR2 FQGNSA. The CDR3 is 15 residues long. Unmatched junction bases numbered 5, after V lost 2 bases and J lost 4 bases. In DNA, the CDR3 is TGTGCCAGCAGCTTATGGGCTAGCGGGGGATACGAGCAGTACTTC. This gives the protein CASSLWASGGYEQYF.

The chain is built from TRBV7-2 and TRBJ1-1; TRBD1 agrees at 7 bases. CDR3 size: 13 residues. CDR1 is SGHTA and CDR2 is FQGNSA in the germline V gene. The V gene end was trimmed by 5 bases and the J gene end by 12 bases; junction bases not matched to a gene: 12. Written as DNA, the CDR3 is TGTGCCAGCAGCCGCAGACAGGGTTCGATAACTTTCTTT. Its translation is CASSRRQGSITFF.

The rearrangement joins TRBV5-1 to TRBJ2-1, with D perhaps TRBD1 (6 bases). V lost 4 bases, J lost 3 bases, and 14 bases lay in between. The CDR3 runs 15 residues. The germline V gene has CDR1 SGHRS and CDR2 YFSETQ. The CDR3 spells CASSVTGSYYNEQFF. The CDR3 nucleotides read TGCGCCAGCAGCGTTACAGGGTCCTACTACAATGAGCAGTTCTTC.

The chain carries TRBV4-2 and TRBJ2-3, with 7 bases lining up with TRBD2. The CDR3 is 18 amino acids. CDR1 LGHNA and CDR2 YNFKEQ come from the germline V gene. V gave up 0 bases and J gave up 2 bases; unmatched junction bases: 11. CDR3 residues: CASSQDSSMAGDTDTQYF. CDR3 coding DNA: TGTGCCAGCAGCCAAGATAGTTCAATGGCGGGGGACACAGATACGCAGTATTTT.

The rearrangement links TRBV5-6 to TRBJ2-1, with D tentatively TRBD1 or TRBD2 (6 bases each). Trimming left V 2 bases short and J 6 bases short, with 24 bases between. Per germline, CDR1 SGHDT and CDR2 YYEEEE. The CDR3 runs to 18 residues. CDR3: CASSLAPRRQVGSNEQFF. In DNA form, the CDR3 reads TGTGCCAGCAGCTTAGCCCCCCGCCGACAGGTCGGGAGCAATGAGCAGTTCTTC.

This clonotype was picked up a small number of times. The chain couples TRBV5-1 to TRBJ2-7, with TRBD1 identical over 7 bases. Trimming at V came to 4 bases and at J to 0 bases, leaving 10 bases not matched to a gene. CDR1 and CDR2 from the germline V gene are SGHRS and YFSETQ. CDR3 length: 16 residues. The CDR3 protein is CASSPIPGQSSYEQYF. Here the CDR3 DNA reads TGCGCCAGCAGCCCCATCCCGGGACAGAGCTCCTACGAGCAGTACTTC. The entire variable domain, with the rest obtained from reference TRBV5-1 and TRBJ2-7, is as follows: KAGVTQTPRYLIKTRGQQVTLSCSPISGHRSVSWYQQTPGQGLQFLFEYFSETQRNKGNFPGRFSGRQFSNSRSEMNVSTLELGDSALYLCASSPIPGQSSYEQYFGPGTRLTVT.

In regard to this clonotype: A junction end diverges from the germline sequence, so it may reflect a read error. The chain carries TRBV2 and TRBJ2-1; the D is unclear. This CDR3 region has 16 residues. Germline V gene data show CDR1 as SNHLY and CDR2 as FYNNEI. The CDR3 is CASSEMGTRPYSEQFF. CDR3 DNA sequence: TGTGCCAGCAGTGAAATGGGCACGCGTCCCTACAGTGAGCAGTTCTTC. The full variable domain, completed using reference TRBV2 and TRBJ2-1, is EPEVTQTPSHQVTQMGQEVILRCVPISNHLYFYWYRQILGQKVEFLVSFYNNEISEKSEIFDDQFSVERPDGSNFTLKIRSTKLEDSAMYFCASSEMGTRPYSEQFFGPGTRLTVL.

The gene calls are TRBV20-1 and TRBJ1-1, with D possibly matching TRBD1 (5 bases). Germline V lookup: CDR1 DFQATT, CDR2 SNEGSKA (reference sequence). The ends were cut back, 3 bases at V and 4 bases at J, with 12 bases in the middle. There are 13 residues in the CDR3. CDR3 region: CSASWGSGTEAFF. The CDR3 DNA reads TGCAGTGCTAGTTGGGGGTCCGGCACTGAAGCTTTCTTT.

This chain joins TRBV29-1 and TRBJ2-6; no reliable D call. Between the trimmed V and J ends, which lost 5 bases and 0 bases, there was a span of 32 bases. CDR3 length: 22 amino acids. In germline, CDR1 is SQVTM, CDR2 ANQGSEA. The DNA of the CDR3 is TGCAGCGTTTCCCTTGCCGTAGGTCCGCTCTCTCGCTTGAGCTCTGGGGCCAACGTCCTGACTTTC. It codes for CSVSLAVGPLSRLSSGANVLTF.

The V gene is TRBV6-1, the J gene TRBJ2-7; the match to TRBD2 covers 11 bases. The last part of the DNA fits TRBJ2-5 better; the J call may be wrong. The CDR3 sequence is 16 residues long. Germline lookup yields CDR1 MNHNS and CDR2 SASEGT. The chain's CDR3 is CASSEDPGLAEETQYF. Written as DNA, the CDR3 is TGTGCCAGCAGTGAGGACCCGGGACTAGCGGAAGAGACCCAGTACTTC.

This clonotype was seen at least ten times. This sequence joins TRBV29-1 and TRBJ2-1; tentative D call: TRBD1 (6 bases). This CDR3 is 13 amino acids long. Germline V gene data show CDR1 as SQVTM and CDR2 as ANQGSEA. V gave up 3 bases and J gave up 14 bases, with 20 bases separating them. Here the CDR3 reads CSVDRAGDQREFF. The CDR3, as DNA: TGCAGCGTTGATAGGGCAGGGGACCAGAGGGAGTTCTTC.